These T cell receptor beta chains were read from a single sample in a study of cytomegalovirus exposure and HLA in healthy donors. Clones were read by immunoSEQ multiplex PCR, and TCRdb kept only the in-frame ones, dropping some. The table has about 130,000 clones, over 8% seen once. The sequenced sample consisted of PBMCs. Source of these receptors: a man between 40 and 49 years old in good health and CMV-seronegative. Each CDR3 is given with its conserved first and last residue. Each record gives: D gene, V gene, J gene, clone size, CDR3 length, CDR3 protein, CDR3 DNA. A D gene is named only where the DNA matches it firmly. Some rows mark clone size as missing; the rest say once, few, many or name a class of expanded clone.

D gene: -
V gene: TRBV15
J gene: TRBJ1-1
clone size: -
CDR3 length: 14
CDR3 protein: CATSTAWANTEAFF
CDR3 DNA: TGTGCCACCAGCACGGCCTGGGCGAACACTGAAGCTTTCTTT

D gene: TRBD1
V gene: TRBV6-6
J gene: TRBJ1-3
clone size: few
CDR3 length: 15
CDR3 protein: CASSYSRDSGNTIYF
CDR3 DNA: TGTGCCAGCAGTTACTCACGGGACAGTGGAAACACCATATATTTT

D gene: TRBD2
V gene: TRBV11-1
J gene: TRBJ2-1
clone size: -
CDR3 length: 16
CDR3 protein: CASSPLAGGLYNEQFF
CDR3 DNA: TGTGCCAGCAGCCCTCTAGCGGGGGGTCTTTACAATGAGCAGTTCTTC

D gene: -
V gene: TRBV4-1
J gene: TRBJ1-2
clone size: -
CDR3 length: 14
CDR3 protein: CASSRGEGNYGYTF
CDR3 DNA: TGCGCCAGCAGCCGGGGAGAGGGCAACTATGGCTACACCTTC

D gene: -
V gene: TRBV27
J gene: TRBJ1-1
clone size: few
CDR3 length: 11
CDR3 protein: CASSGHTEAFF
CDR3 DNA: TGTGCCAGCAGTGGGCACACTGAAGCTTTCTTT

D gene: -
V gene: TRBV9
J gene: TRBJ2-5
clone size: -
CDR3 length: 14
CDR3 protein: CASSDGTGWETQYF
CDR3 DNA: TGTGCCAGCAGCGACGGTACAGGGTGGGAGACCCAGTACTTC

D gene: TRBD1
V gene: TRBV4-1
J gene: TRBJ1-2
clone size: -
CDR3 length: 17
CDR3 protein: CASSQEAGTVPLEGYTF
CDR3 DNA: TGCGCCAGCAGCCAAGAGGCGGGGACAGTTCCCTTAGAGGGCTACACCTTC

D gene: TRBD1
V gene: TRBV2
J gene: TRBJ1-2
clone size: few
CDR3 length: 16
CDR3 protein: CASNGQGNPHNYGYTF
CDR3 DNA: TGTGCCAGCAATGGACAGGGAAACCCACATAACTATGGCTACACCTTC

D gene: TRBD2
V gene: TRBV4-1
J gene: TRBJ2-1
clone size: -
CDR3 length: 17
CDR3 protein: CASSQRLAGGSYNEQFF
CDR3 DNA: TGCGCCAGCAGCCAAAGACTAGCGGGGGGTTCCTACAATGAGCAGTTCTTC

D gene: TRBD2
V gene: TRBV6-1
J gene: TRBJ2-1
clone size: few
CDR3 length: 14
CDR3 protein: CASSVAGGYNEQFF
CDR3 DNA: TGTGCCAGCAGTGTGGCGGGGGGGTACAATGAGCAGTTCTTC

D gene: -
V gene: TRBV28
J gene: TRBJ2-3
clone size: few
CDR3 length: 12
CDR3 protein: CASKGSTDTQYF
CDR3 DNA: TGTGCCAGCAAGGGGAGCACAGATACGCAGTATTTT

D gene: TRBD2
V gene: TRBV7-9
J gene: TRBJ2-3
clone size: -
CDR3 length: 17
CDR3 protein: CASSLKFASGGHDTQYF
CDR3 DNA: TGTGCCAGCAGCTTAAAGTTCGCTAGCGGGGGTCATGATACGCAGTATTTT

D gene: -
V gene: TRBV7-9
J gene: TRBJ1-4
clone size: few
CDR3 length: 14
CDR3 protein: CASSSRLGSEKLFF
CDR3 DNA: TGTGCCAGCAGCTCGAGATTAGGGAGTGAAAAACTGTTTTTT

D gene: TRBD1
V gene: TRBV4-1
J gene: TRBJ2-7
clone size: few
CDR3 length: 15
CDR3 protein: CASSPGQGRSYEQYF
CDR3 DNA: TGCGCCAGCAGCCCGGGACAGGGAAGGTCCTACGAGCAGTACTTC

D gene: -
V gene: TRBV12-5
J gene: TRBJ1-5
clone size: -
CDR3 length: 17
CDR3 protein: CASGFYSQGNSNQPQHF
CDR3 DNA: TGTGCTAGTGGTTTCTACTCCCAGGGGAATAGCAATCAGCCCCAGCATTTT

D gene: -
V gene: TRBV27
J gene: TRBJ2-5
clone size: few
CDR3 length: 15
CDR3 protein: CASSLSPSRGETQYF
CDR3 DNA: TGTGCCAGCAGTTTATCGCCTAGTCGTGGGGAGACCCAGTACTTC

D gene: TRBD1
V gene: TRBV11-3
J gene: TRBJ2-1
clone size: few
CDR3 length: 13
CDR3 protein: CASSFRDSNEQFF
CDR3 DNA: TGTGCCAGCAGCTTCCGGGACAGCAATGAGCAGTTCTTC

D gene: TRBD1
V gene: TRBV7-9
J gene: TRBJ1-1
clone size: few
CDR3 length: 17
CDR3 protein: CASSHGGRGPMNTEAFF
CDR3 DNA: TGTGCCAGCAGTCATGGGGGCAGGGGGCCTATGAACACTGAAGCTTTCTTT

D gene: -
V gene: TRBV19
J gene: TRBJ2-1
clone size: -
CDR3 length: 13
CDR3 protein: CASSIALVYEQFF
CDR3 DNA: TGTGCCAGTAGTATAGCGCTAGTATATGAGCAGTTCTTC

D gene: -
V gene: TRBV7-2
J gene: TRBJ2-1
clone size: -
CDR3 length: 14
CDR3 protein: CASSFGHGNNEQFF
CDR3 DNA: TGTGCCAGCAGCTTCGGACACGGTAACAATGAGCAGTTCTTC

D gene: -
V gene: TRBV19
J gene: TRBJ2-3
clone size: few
CDR3 length: 13
CDR3 protein: CASSKQSTDTQYF
CDR3 DNA: TGTGCCAGTAGTAAGCAAAGCACAGATACGCAGTATTTT

D gene: -
V gene: TRBV10-3
J gene: TRBJ2-5
clone size: few
CDR3 length: 12
CDR3 protein: CAIGQGQETQYF
CDR3 DNA: TGTGCCATCGGGCAGGGGCAAGAGACCCAGTACTTC

D gene: TRBD1
V gene: TRBV7-7
J gene: TRBJ2-2
clone size: few
CDR3 length: 13
CDR3 protein: CASSRDRDGELFF
CDR3 DNA: TGTGCCAGCAGCCGGGACAGGGACGGGGAGCTGTTTTTT

D gene: TRBD2
V gene: TRBV6-4
J gene: TRBJ2-2
clone size: few
CDR3 length: 17
CDR3 protein: CAIRLGGGASVTGELFF
CDR3 DNA: TGTGCCATCCGGTTGGGCGGGGGGGCTTCGGTCACCGGGGAGCTGTTTTTT

D gene: -
V gene: TRBV4-1
J gene: TRBJ2-7
clone size: few
CDR3 length: 14
CDR3 protein: CASSQPQGMYEQYF
CDR3 DNA: TGCGCCAGCAGCCAACCCCAGGGGATGTACGAGCAGTACTTC

D gene: TRBD1
V gene: TRBV10-1
J gene: TRBJ2-1
clone size: -
CDR3 length: 15
CDR3 protein: CASGPGTGGINEQFF
CDR3 DNA: TGCGCCAGCGGTCCCGGGACAGGGGGGATTAATGAGCAGTTCTTC

D gene: -
V gene: TRBV25-1
J gene: TRBJ2-3
clone size: -
CDR3 length: 14
CDR3 protein: CASSPLAKPDTQYF
CDR3 DNA: TGTGCCAGCAGTCCTCTAGCCAAACCAGATACGCAGTATTTT

D gene: -
V gene: TRBV19
J gene: TRBJ1-1
clone size: few
CDR3 length: 12
CDR3 protein: CASSDRAEEAFF
CDR3 DNA: TGTGCCAGTTCGGACAGAGCCGAAGAAGCTTTCTTT

D gene: -
V gene: TRBV10-1
J gene: TRBJ2-1
clone size: -
CDR3 length: 16
CDR3 protein: CASSETTGNRGDEQFF
CDR3 DNA: TGCGCCAGCAGTGAGACTACAGGGAACCGGGGCGATGAGCAGTTCTTC

D gene: -
V gene: TRBV7-9
J gene: TRBJ2-3
clone size: -
CDR3 length: 13
CDR3 protein: CASSLALEDTQYF
CDR3 DNA: TGTGCCAGCAGCTTAGCGTTAGAAGATACGCAGTATTTT

D gene: -
V gene: TRBV7-9
J gene: TRBJ1-3
clone size: few
CDR3 length: 16
CDR3 protein: CASSSHPTGSGNTIYF
CDR3 DNA: TGTGCCAGCAGCTCCCATCCGACAGGCTCTGGAAACACCATATATTTT

D gene: -
V gene: TRBV2
J gene: TRBJ1-2
clone size: -
CDR3 length: 13
CDR3 protein: CASSGGRLDGYTF
CDR3 DNA: TGTGCCAGCAGTGGCGGTCGGCTTGATGGCTACACCTTC

D gene: -
V gene: TRBV6-5
J gene: TRBJ1-5
clone size: few
CDR3 length: 15
CDR3 protein: CASSFTGLGNQPQHF
CDR3 DNA: TGTGCCAGCAGTTTTACAGGGTTGGGCAATCAGCCCCAGCATTTT